This T cell receptor (beta chain) was documented in a study of brain metastases from non-small cell lung cancer. Sequencing used immunoSEQ multiplex PCR; TCRdb keeps in-frame clones, though not all of them. The sample contains about 1,600 clones, around four fifths of which appear only once. This CDR3 region has 13 residues. Trimming removed 2 bases at V and 3 bases at J, with 6 bases between. Germline-derived CDR1 and CDR2 are SGHTA and FQGTGA. The V call is TRBV7-3, the J call TRBJ2-3; no definite D call. The source is a donor at least 40 years old with non-small cell lung cancer. The sequencing input was primary lung tumor tissue. In nucleotides, the CDR3 is TGTGCCAGCAGCTTAGCGGCGACAGATACGCAGTATTTT. Translation gives CASSLAATDTQYF.